The present T cell receptor (beta chain) was sequenced within a study of T cells in Graves' hyperthyroidism and ophthalmopathy (dated by TCRdb to about 2019). Broadly, across the study: Peripheral blood samples were taken at initial diagnosis, before any treatment was given. To identify TCR V-J signatures that set the groups apart, the researchers used a discovery cohort of about a hundred patients, made up of fewer than 50 with Graves' ophthalmopathy and 55 to 65 with stable Graves' hyperthyroidism. Prospective prediction of ophthalmopathy was tested in an independent validation cohort of 18 to 20 hyperthyroidism patients and around 16 patients who later progressed to ophthalmopathy. The approximately 97 discovery patients were randomly divided into training and test sets at a 7:3 ratio. Thyroid tissue and blood T-cell repertoires from six Graves' hyperthyroidism patients were also compared in the study. Following sampling, methimazole starting at 30 mg daily was given to hyperthyroidism patients, and high-dose intravenous methylprednisolone was given to ophthalmopathy patients. TCR Vbeta CDR3 sequencing of 120 to 150 peripheral blood samples (over 40 ophthalmopathy, around 80 hyperthyroidism and roughly 17 progressor patients) is reported in the paper. Results and caveats for the whole study, not just this receptor: No statistical method was used to set the sample size in advance, and investigators knew the group allocation. Ophthalmopathy was separated from stable hyperthyroidism by a 13 V-J signature model, with approximately 90% sensitivity and approximately 84% specificity obtained in cross-validation and 80%/75% obtained in testing. Most expanded thyroid clonotypes (frequency above 0.001) were also detected in blood, suggesting blood repertoires may reflect thyroid immune responses. In validation, the model predicted progression to ophthalmopathy a median of roughly 6.2 months before onset, with about 71% sensitivity and 72.22% specificity.

Hyperthyroidism patients were newly diagnosed, had a disease duration of under 2 months, and were aged 18 to 65 years. The study excluded patients with uncontrolled infections, other autoimmune diseases, pregnancy or lactation. Diagnoses were established on the basis of clinical symptoms, serum thyroxine and TRAb, thyroid ultrasound, and orbital computed tomography. Blood from progressor patients was collected at the time of first diagnosis with hyperthyroidism, before any ophthalmopathy symptoms had appeared. PBMCs were separated from 10 ml of fresh peripheral blood using Ficoll-Paque density gradient centrifugation. Progressor patients were initially diagnosed with Graves' hyperthyroidism and developed ophthalmopathy during follow-up. Total RNA was extracted with Trizol reagent, and quality was checked on an Agilent 2100 Bioanalyzer. The TCR beta CDR3 regions were amplified from the RNA transcripts. For the first round of RT-PCR on the TCR CDR3, the HTBI primer set was used together with the Qiagen OneStep RT-PCR kit. A second multiplex PCR round built the libraries, followed by size selection and purification. Paired-end sequencing of the libraries was performed with 100 bp reads on an Illumina HiSeq2000. Turning to the authors' computational methods: SOAPnuke was used to process the raw data, removing reads that contained adapters or uncalled bases, had a mean Phred below 15, or lacked an exact match to the constant primer or identifier. COPE v1.2.5 was used to merge high-quality paired reads, and clonotypes were defined as unique nucleotide sequences. MiTCR v1.1 was used to align clonotypes to the IMGT TRBV, TRBD and TRBJ reference segments. The analysis was restricted to V-J combinations with a frequency above 0.0001, which together covered 99.2% of the repertoires. A TCS score was defined as the ratio of F50 (clonal expansion) to E x V (chaos), with BLOSUM62-based TCRdist applied between CDR3 peptides within each V-J. Welch's t-statistics and random forest reduced approximately 520 V-J features to about 12, which were used in a naive Bayes classifier (R e1071). TCRdb reran the public reads through fastp at Q25 and MiXCR, keeping productive beta chains. Entries that share a CDR3 protein sequence are merged under the most common genes and DNA. The V and J calls follow TCRdb's processing rather than the paper's. The sample profile shows roughly 290,000 distinct CDR3 sequences; about 14% of them were found once. Of the sample, almost 8% falls within the top ten clones.

This clonotype was seen at least ten times. Its specific antigen is unknown. No much larger clone is present one base from it, and per-base qualities are unavailable. Based on the germline V gene, the CDR1 and CDR2 sequences are SGHTA and FQGTGA. From the cysteine up to the phenylalanine, the CDR3 has a length of 16 residues. The CDR3 DNA has 48 bases and is translated from base 1. Trimming leaves V shorter by 0 bases and J shorter by 4 bases, with the junction holding 6 bases beyond the gene matches. Input material: blood. This sequence originates from a woman in her twenties or thirties with Graves' hyperthyroidism that later progressed to Graves' ophthalmopathy. This sequence uses TRBV7-3 and TRBJ2-1, with 7 middle bases fitting TRBD2. The DNA sequence is TGTGCCAGCAGCTTAACGACGGGAGGTTATTACAATGAGCAGTTCTTC. This codes for CASSLTTGGYYNEQFF.